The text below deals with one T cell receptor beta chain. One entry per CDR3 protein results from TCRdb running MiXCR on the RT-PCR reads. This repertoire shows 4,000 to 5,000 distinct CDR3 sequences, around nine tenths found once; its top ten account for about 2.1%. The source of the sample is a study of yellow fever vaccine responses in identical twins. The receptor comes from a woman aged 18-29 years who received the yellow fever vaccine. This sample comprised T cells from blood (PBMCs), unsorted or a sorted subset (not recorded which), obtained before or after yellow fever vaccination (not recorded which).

DNA for the CDR3: TGCGCCAGCAGCTCGGGACAATACGAGCAGTACTTC. Translation: CASSSGQYEQYF. This sequence joins TRBV5-1 and TRBJ2-7; D is possibly TRBD1 (6 bases). This CDR3 spans 12 amino acids. The germline gives CDR1 SGHRS, CDR2 YFSETQ. V was cut by 3 bases and J by 4 bases, with 8 bases left in between.